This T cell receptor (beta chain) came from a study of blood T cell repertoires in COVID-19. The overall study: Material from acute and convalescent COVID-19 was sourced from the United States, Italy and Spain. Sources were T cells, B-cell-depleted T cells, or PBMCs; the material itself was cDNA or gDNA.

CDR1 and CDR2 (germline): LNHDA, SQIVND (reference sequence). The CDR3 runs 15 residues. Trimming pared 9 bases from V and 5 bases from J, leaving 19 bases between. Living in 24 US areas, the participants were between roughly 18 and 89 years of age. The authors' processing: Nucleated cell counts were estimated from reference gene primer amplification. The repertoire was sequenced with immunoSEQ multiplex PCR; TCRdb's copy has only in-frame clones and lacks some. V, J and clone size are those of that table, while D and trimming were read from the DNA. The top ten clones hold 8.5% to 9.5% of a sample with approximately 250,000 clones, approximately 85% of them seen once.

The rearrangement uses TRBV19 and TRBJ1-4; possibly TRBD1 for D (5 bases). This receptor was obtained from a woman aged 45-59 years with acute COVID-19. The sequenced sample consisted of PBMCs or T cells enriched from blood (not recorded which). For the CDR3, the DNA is TGTGCCAGCGCGGCCCAGGGATTGAGCAATGAAAAACTGTTTTTT. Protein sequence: CASAAQGLSNEKLFF.